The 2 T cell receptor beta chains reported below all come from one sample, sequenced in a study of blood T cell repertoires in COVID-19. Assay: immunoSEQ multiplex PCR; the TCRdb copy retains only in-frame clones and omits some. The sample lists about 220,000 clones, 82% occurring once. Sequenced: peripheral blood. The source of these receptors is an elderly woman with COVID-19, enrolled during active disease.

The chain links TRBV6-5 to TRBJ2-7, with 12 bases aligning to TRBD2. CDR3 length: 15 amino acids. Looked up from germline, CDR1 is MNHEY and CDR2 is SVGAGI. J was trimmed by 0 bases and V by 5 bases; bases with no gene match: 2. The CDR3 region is CASSPTSGSSYEQYF. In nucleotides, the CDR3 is TGTGCCAGCAGTCCGACTAGCGGGAGCTCCTACGAGCAGTACTTC.

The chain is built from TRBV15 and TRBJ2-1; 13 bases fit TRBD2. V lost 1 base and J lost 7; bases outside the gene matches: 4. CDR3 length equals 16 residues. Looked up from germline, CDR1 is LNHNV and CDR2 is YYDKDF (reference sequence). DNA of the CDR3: TGTGCCACCAGCAGAGCGGGACTAGCGGGGTATAATGAGCAGTTCTTC. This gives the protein CATSRAGLAGYNEQFF.